The next 9 T cell receptor beta chains were all read from a single sample in a study of cytomegalovirus exposure and HLA in healthy donors. Both 60 Vbeta primers and 13 Jbeta primers went into the PCR. Libraries were prepared by immunoSEQ multiplex PCR; TCRdb keeps only in-frame clonotypes and omits some of them. The data hold some 140,000 clones, with about 74% observed a single time. Sample: PBMCs. These receptors were collected from a man aged 30 to 39 in good health and CMV-seronegative.

V usage is TRBV15 and J usage is TRBJ2-6; D is unclear. CDR1 LNHNV and CDR2 YYDKDF come from the germline V gene (reference sequence). This CDR3 has 15 amino acids. The V and J ends lost 5 bases and 4 bases respectively, with 12 bases between them. The DNA of the CDR3 is TGTGCCACCAGCCCCGACTCGACCGGGGCCAACGTCCTGACTTTC. Translation gives CATSPDSTGANVLTF.

This clone came up once. The chain carries TRBV5-4 and TRBJ2-1; 12 positions agree with TRBD2. CDR1 is SGHNT, CDR2 YYREEE, per germline (reference sequence). The V segment lost 4 bases and the J segment 8 bases; nucleotides outside the gene matches: 7. The CDR3 covers 15 residues. This CDR3 reads CASSAGLAGRDEQFF. CDR3 bases: TGTGCCAGCAGCGCCGGACTAGCGGGACGGGATGAGCAGTTCTTC.

The chain employs TRBV15 and TRBJ2-1, with 7 bases fitting TRBD2. Germline V gene sequence: CDR1 LNHNV, CDR2 YYDKDF (reference sequence). The V and J ends lost 1 base and 1 base, in that order; junction bases with no gene match: 10. The CDR3 loop spans 18 amino acids. The CDR3 DNA sequence: TGTGCCACCAGCAGAGGGAGGGGAGCGGGACGATCCTACAATGAGCAGTTCTTC. Translation: CATSRGRGAGRSYNEQFF.

The CDR3 DNA reads as TGTGCCAGCAGTTTCGGGACAGGGTTTCAGCCCCAGCATTTT. Translated: CASSFGTGFQPQHF. This chain links TRBV28 with TRBJ1-5, with 9 positions matching TRBD1. Trimming at V came to 3 bases and at J to 6 bases, leaving 3 bases not matched to a gene. The germline CDR1 and CDR2 sequences are MDHEN and SYDVKM. The CDR3 length is 14 residues.

This clone was observed a handful of times. The chain recombines TRBV4-2 with TRBJ2-1; TRBD2 matches at 12 bases. V was pared by 2 bases and J by 2 bases, with 22 bases of the junction left unmatched. Germline CDR1 is LGHNA and CDR2 is YNFKEQ. This CDR3 has 23 amino acids. CDR3 region: CASSQIVGEISTSGRNTYNEQFF. The CDR3 coding sequence is TGTGCCAGCAGCCAAATCGTCGGGGAGATTTCAACTAGCGGGAGGAACACCTACAATGAGCAGTTCTTC.

The chain links TRBV6-5 to TRBJ1-5, with 10 bases fitting TRBD1. The CDR3 length is 15 residues. Germline assignment: CDR1 MNHEY and CDR2 SVGAGI. The junction had 4 bases not matched to a gene; V was cut back by 6 bases and J by 2 bases. This CDR3 is CASRTGGERNQPQHF. CDR3 DNA sequence: TGTGCCAGCAGGACAGGGGGCGAACGCAATCAGCCCCAGCATTTT.

This chain uses TRBV4-2 with TRBJ2-2, with TRBD2 identical over 9 bases. The CDR3 sequence is 18 residues long. Germline V CDR1 and CDR2: LGHNA, YNFKEQ. V shed 3 bases and J 7 bases; nucleotides not matched to a gene: 15. CDR3: CASSHRIAGDEYGGELFF. The CDR3 coding sequence is TGTGCCAGCAGCCACCGGATAGCGGGAGACGAATACGGCGGGGAGCTGTTTTTT.

The V gene is TRBV11-1, the J gene TRBJ2-7; TRBD2 matches 8 bases. Germline V gives CDR1 SGHAT, CDR2 FQDESV (reference sequence). This CDR3 contains 15 residues. V gave up 0 bases and J gave up 1 base; unmatched junction bases: 2. In DNA form, the CDR3 reads TGTGCCAGCAGCTTAGCAAGCGGGAGTTCCTACGAGCAGTACTTC. Protein product: CASSLASGSSYEQYF. The variable domain in full, with the rest retrieved from reference TRBV11-1 and TRBJ2-7, is EAEVAQSPRYKITEKSQAVAFWCDPISGHATLYWYRQILGQGPELLVQFQDESVVDDSQLPKDRFSAERLKGVDSTLKIQPAELGDSAMYLCASSLASGSSYEQYFGPGTRLTVT.

This clone was recorded once. V is TRBV28 and J is TRBJ1-5, with D unclear. V shed 1 base and J shed 7 bases, with 5 bases lying between them. The CDR3 loop spans 12 amino acids. Germline loops: CDR1 MDHEN, CDR2 SYDVKM. CDR3 protein: CASSLFGQPQHF. CDR3 DNA sequence: TGTGCCAGCAGTTTATTTGGCCAGCCCCAGCATTTT.